This T cell receptor beta chain appears in the sequencing data of a study of human T cells and chemical hapten exposure (dated by TCRdb to about 2021). In terms of the full investigation: For sensitization, 2% DPC in acetone was applied to a roughly 2 cm by roughly 2 cm area of upper inner arm skin. Blood for TCR sequencing was provided by twenty-nine alopecia patients at one to four time points (pre-sensitization, 2, 6 and 24 weeks). Blood samples were taken from patients before sensitization (week 0) and at 2, 6 and about 24 weeks after DPC sensitization. The patient cohort, mostly female, included alopecia areata with under or over 50% scalp involvement, alopecia totalis and alopecia universalis. Libraries were pooled for sequencing, and variation in per-sample TCR yields was attributed mainly to small differences in library volumes within the pool. Patch testing on the upper back used Finn chambers containing 0.01% DPC, with scoring done after 6 days according to International Contact Dermatitis Research Group standards. The study tracked peripheral blood TCR repertoire changes in vivo during primary and secondary sensitization to the hapten diphenylcyclopropenone (DPC) in alopecia patients. Weekly therapeutic DPC doses were additionally applied to the scalp of patients throughout the approximately 25-week study period. Broader findings and caveats from the paper: Expanded TCRs formed significantly more large CDR3 similarity clusters than pre-sensitization or healthy control sets, consistent with antigen-driven responses. No change with DPC sensitization was found in the number of TCRs above 1 in 1000 frequency, and no evidence of global repertoire structure alterations was found. A positive correlation was found between the number of PT1 expanded TCRs and patch test score, with significance reached at thresholds 8, 16 and 32 but not 4. Because every patient had alopecia, a presumed autoimmune disease, the patients' immune response might differ from that of healthy individuals. After repeated subsampling, changes were observed in the strength of the expansion versus patch-test correlation and in the threshold at which the correlation became significant.

Library preparation used RACE. The instrument given in TCRdb is NextSeq 500. During library preparation, unique molecular identifiers were attached to individual cDNA molecules so that TCRs could be counted quantitatively and reproducibly. For every blood RNA sample, sequencing covered both the TCR alpha and TCR beta chains. The study's processing was this. A median of approximately 96,000 TCRs per sample was observed, with a range of 23,224 to 690,600. V, J and CDR3 annotation of the TCR reads was performed with the Decombinator software suite. To make PS versus PT1 abundance plots, every sample was subsampled to the same number of TCRs (28,000). Expanded TCRs were defined as absent before sensitization and observed at least eight times at the 2-week time point. TCRdb trimmed public reads at Q25 via fastp, called clones via MiXCR and kept in-frame beta chains. One record per CDR3 amino acid sequence lists the most common genes and DNA. The V and J calls follow TCRdb's processing rather than the paper's. The sample has 150,000 to 200,000 distinct CDR3 sequences on record, approximately 29% of them singletons. The top ten clones comprise just under 3% of the sample.

CDR1 and CDR2, looked up from the germline V gene, are SQVTM and ANQGSEA. V was cut back by 5 bases and J by 1 base, leaving a gap of 14 bases between them. The CDR3 covers 14 residues, taking in both the cysteine and the phenylalanine. Only the CDR3 DNA is retained, 42 bases long and in frame from the first base. This specimen's time point label, per the study, means: pre-sensitization, week 0. The treatment or condition label of this sample denotes: therapeutic diphenylcyclopropenone sensitization with weekly scalp DPC. At every patch-test visit, the blood draw took place before the patch test was put on. To be eligible, patients had to be aged 18 to 70, diagnosed with alopecia and judged suitable for DPC therapy, while pregnant patients were excluded. Unfractionated whole blood was collected in Tempus Blood RNA tubes, and total RNA was extracted from that blood. This clonotype was observed at least ten times. Its antigen remains unidentified. Base qualities are not recorded, but no much larger clone differs from it by a single base.

This receptor was identified in a young woman with alopecia areata. Some clones in this sample may be carry-over from other donors' samples. The source was whole blood, collected in connection with sensitization to the hapten diphenylcyclopropenone (DPC). The chain uses TRBV29-1 and TRBJ1-1; the D gene cannot be named for sure. The CDR3 protein is CSVYLWQPNTEAFF. The bases are TGCAGCGTTTATCTCTGGCAACCGAACACTGAAGCTTTCTTT.